The 5 T cell receptor beta chains listed next were all sequenced from one sample in a study of T cells in tumors after PD-1 blockade. Assay: immunoSEQ multiplex PCR; the TCRdb copy retains only in-frame clones and omits some. The sample yields approximately 63,000 clones, around two thirds seen once. The source was PBMCs, collected after anti-PD-1 treatment. These receptors came from a human donor with basal cell carcinoma.

The chain carries TRBV7-9 and TRBJ2-2; 12 nucleotides align to TRBD2. V was clipped by 6 bases and J by 3 bases; unmatched bases: 8. This CDR3 comprises 17 residues. Germline V gives CDR1 SEHNR, CDR2 FQNEAQ (reference sequence). The CDR3 nucleotides read TGTGCCAGCAGGTCTAGCGGGGGGGCATCCTACACCGGGGAGCTGTTTTTT. It encodes CASRSSGGASYTGELFF. The entire variable domain, with the rest obtained from reference TRBV7-9 and TRBJ2-2, is as follows: DTGVSQNPRHKITKRGQNVTFRCDPISEHNRLYWYRQTLGQGPEFLTYFQNEAQLEKSRLLSDRFSAERPKGSFSTLEIQRTEQGDSAMYLCASRSSGGASYTGELFFGEGSRLTVL.

The chain employs TRBV7-2 and TRBJ2-2; possible D gene TRBD1, 8 bases. With 6 bases removed from V and 1 base from J, the gap between germline ends came to 15 bases. Germline CDR1 reads SGHTA; CDR2 reads FQGNSA. CDR3 length: 16 amino acids. The CDR3: CASRRTGTKNTGELFF. CDR3 DNA: TGTGCCAGCAGACGGACAGGGACTAAGAACACCGGGGAGCTGTTTTTT.

This chain links TRBV28 with TRBJ2-7; 9 bases agree with TRBD2. Unmatched junction bases numbered 11, after V lost 2 bases and J lost 6 bases. Germline CDR1 is MDHEN and CDR2 is SYDVKM. The CDR3 contains 16 residues. CDR3 loop: CASSLTGRGGGSEQYF. The CDR3 DNA follows: TGTGCCAGCAGTTTAACGGGGCGGGGGGGCGGTTCCGAGCAGTACTTC.

V and J are TRBV5-5 and TRBJ2-7; D is uncertain. V was shortened by 0 bases and J by 3 bases, with 4 bases between the two germline ends. Germline V CDR1 and CDR2: SGHKS, YYEKEE (reference sequence). This CDR3 comprises 12 residues. This chain's CDR3 is CASSLELYEQYF. The DNA of the CDR3 is TGTGCCAGCAGCTTGGAACTCTACGAGCAGTACTTC.

The rearrangement links TRBV7-2 to TRBJ2-2, with 14 bases aligning to TRBD2. Trimming took 5 bases from V and 0 from J; bases not matched to a gene: 8. Germline V CDR1 and CDR2: SGHTA, FQGNSA. This CDR3 comprises 19 residues. In DNA, the CDR3 is TGTGCCAGCAGCCAAGGGACTAGCGGGGGCCTTACGAACACCGGGGAGCTGTTTTTT. Encoded protein: CASSQGTSGGLTNTGELFF.